This T cell receptor (beta chain) derives from a study of T cells expressing NK-cell markers. Points from the study as a whole: A range of about 1.0-8% of CD8+ T cells consisted of dominant NKG2C+ clonotypes in six donors.

The germline V gene encodes CDR1 SQVTM and CDR2 ANQGSEA. This CDR3 has 16 amino acids. Worth noting for this clonotype: Antigen: not known.

With the 5' RACE reads reprocessed, TCRdb shows one record per CDR3 protein and no DNA. This table holds over 13,000 distinct CDR3 sequences. The chain joins TRBV29-1 to TRBJ2-5. The receptor's source is a man aged 18 to 69 in good health. Sequences were obtained from blood T cells: a sorted CD56 or NKG2C T cell subset, CD4+ or CD8+ T cells, or bulk PBMC T cells (not recorded which). This CDR3 is CSVDEGLMRGVETQYF.